These 13 T cell receptor beta chains share one sample of origin, sequenced in a study of blood T cell repertoires in COVID-19. The method was immunoSEQ multiplex PCR; TCRdb's version includes in-frame clones alone and lacks a portion of them. The repertoire holds around 100,000 clones, with about 90% as singletons. The sequenced sample consisted of peripheral blood. The receptors here all came from a young man with COVID-19, enrolled during active disease.

This clone came up a few times. The rearrangement joins TRBV2 to TRBJ2-2; D is unclear. V lost 3 bases, J lost 0 bases, and 8 bases lay in between. The CDR3 is 15 residues long. Per the germline V gene, CDR1 is SNHLY and CDR2 is FYNNEI. Here the CDR3 DNA reads TGTGCCAGCAGTGATCTGAGTACGAACACCGGGGAGCTGTTTTTT. Translated, it gives CASSDLSTNTGELFF.

The gene calls are TRBV4-1 and TRBJ2-5, with 7 nucleotides matching TRBD1. Trimming took 0 bases from V and 5 from J; bases not matched to a gene: 3. This CDR3 is built from 14 residues. Germline V gene lookup returns CDR1 MGHRA and CDR2 YSYEKL. CDR3 nucleotides: TGCGCCAGCAGCCAAGATAGGGGGCGCGAGACCCAGTACTTC. This sequence encodes CASSQDRGRETQYF.

This rearrangement joins TRBV19 to TRBJ2-7; possible D gene TRBD2, 6 bases. Germline loops: CDR1 LNHDA, CDR2 SQIVND (reference sequence). The ends were cut back, 6 bases at V and 7 bases at J, with 19 bases in the middle. The CDR3 has 14 amino acids. The CDR3 is CASSQQRDSGEQYF. The CDR3 DNA is TGTGCCAGTAGCCAACAACGGGACTCGGGGGAGCAGTACTTC.

This chain uses TRBV10-3 with TRBJ1-5; perhaps TRBD1 as D (6 bases). This CDR3 comprises 14 residues. V was trimmed by 4 bases and J by 5 bases, leaving 12 bases between them. Germline CDR1 ENHRY, CDR2 SYGVKD. The CDR3 sequence: CAISAGTRDQPQHF. DNA of the CDR3: TGTGCCATCAGTGCCGGGACACGAGATCAGCCCCAGCATTTT.

This clone came up once. DNA for the CDR3: TGTGCCACCAGCAGAGGGAGAGGGGGCACCTACGAGCAGTACTTC. Translation gives CATSRGRGGTYEQYF. The genes are TRBV15 and TRBJ2-7; 7 nucleotides match TRBD1. The V and J ends lost 1 base and 2 bases, in that order; junction bases with no gene match: 5. CDR1 and CDR2 from the germline V gene are LNHNV and YYDKDF (reference sequence). CDR3 size: 15 residues. The entire variable domain, with the rest obtained from reference TRBV15 and TRBJ2-7, is as follows: DAMVIQNPRYQVTQFGKPVTLSCSQTLNHNVMYWYQQKSSQAPKLLFHYYDKDFNNEADTPDNFQSRRPNTSFCFLDIRSPGLGDTAMYLCATSRGRGGTYEQYFGPGTRLTVT.

This clone was counted a few times. The V call is TRBV28, the J call TRBJ1-5; 10 nucleotides match TRBD1. Germline lookup yields CDR1 MDHEN and CDR2 SYDVKM. The V segment lost 10 bases and the J segment 4 bases; nucleotides outside the gene matches: 4. This CDR3 has 13 amino acids. The CDR3 protein is CATWTGGNQPQHF. The DNA for the CDR3 is TGTGCCACGTGGACAGGGGGGAATCAGCCCCAGCATTTT.

V usage is TRBV5-1 and J usage is TRBJ2-1, with TRBD2 as a possible D gene (6 bases). The CDR3 sequence is 14 residues long. The ends were cut back, 4 bases at V and 3 bases at J, with 11 bases in the middle. Germline loops: CDR1 SGHRS, CDR2 YFSETQ. CDR3 bases: TGCGCCAGCAGCCATAGCGGTAACTACAATGAGCAGTTCTTC. It translates to CASSHSGNYNEQFF.

The CDR3: CASSLIGRGRDEQFF. The CDR3, as DNA: TGTGCCAGCAGCTTGATTGGTAGGGGGCGCGATGAGCAGTTCTTC. V is TRBV5-6 and J is TRBJ2-1; TRBD1 matches 7 bases. The germline V gene encodes CDR1 SGHDT and CDR2 YYEEEE. The CDR3 is made up of 15 amino acids. J lost 8 bases, V lost 1 base, and 9 bases had no gene match.

J is TRBJ2-4 and V is TRBV19, with D possibly being TRBD2 (5 bases). The CDR3 is 14 residues long. V shed 3 bases and J shed 8 bases, with 14 bases lying between them. CDR1 and CDR2 from the germline V gene are LNHDA and SQIVND (reference sequence). The CDR3 protein is CASSMQAWGDIQYF. DNA for the CDR3: TGTGCCAGTAGTATGCAGGCCTGGGGAGACATTCAGTACTTC.

This chain joins TRBV27 and TRBJ2-1, with 12 positions matching TRBD2. Germline-derived CDR1 and CDR2 are MNHEY and SMNVEV (reference sequence). This CDR3 contains 13 residues. V lost 8 bases to trimming and J lost 9 bases; unmatched junction nucleotides: 5. The CDR3 nucleotides are TGTGCCAGCGGGCGACTAGCGGGAGCTGAGCAGTTCTTC. This encodes CASGRLAGAEQFF.

The chain joins TRBV5-6 to TRBJ2-7; 8 bases fit TRBD1. Germline CDR1 SGHDT, CDR2 YYEEEE. The CDR3 spans 16 residues. Trimming took 2 bases from V and 1 from J; bases not matched to a gene: 8. CDR3 sequence (DNA): TGTGCCAGCAGCTTAGGGACAGGATGGCGTTCCTACGAGCAGTACTTC. It yields the protein CASSLGTGWRSYEQYF. Full variable domain (outside the CDR3, taken from reference TRBV5-6 and TRBJ2-7): DAGVTQSPTHLIKTRGQQVTLRCSPKSGHDTVSWYQQALGQGPQFIFQYYEEEERQRGNFPDRFSGHQFPNYSSELNVNALLLGDSALYLCASSLGTGWRSYEQYFGPGTRLTVT.

The chain has TRBV29-1 and TRBJ2-2, with TRBD1 matching 7 bases. The CDR3 runs to 16 residues. The V segment lost 4 bases and the J segment 0 bases; nucleotides outside the gene matches: 8. Germline V lookup: CDR1 SQVTM, CDR2 ANQGSEA. The CDR3, as DNA: TGCAGCGTTGCCCCGACAGGGTACGCGAACACCGGGGAGCTGTTTTTT. This gives the protein CSVAPTGYANTGELFF.

This chain links TRBV5-6 with TRBJ1-2; 8 bases align to TRBD1. V shed 2 bases, J shed 7 bases, and the junction held 4 bases outside the gene matches. Germline V gene sequence: CDR1 SGHDT, CDR2 YYEEEE. The CDR3 runs to 13 residues. The CDR3, as DNA: TGTGCCAGCAGCTTCGGACAGGGAGGTGGCTACACCTTC. It specifies CASSFGQGGGYTF.